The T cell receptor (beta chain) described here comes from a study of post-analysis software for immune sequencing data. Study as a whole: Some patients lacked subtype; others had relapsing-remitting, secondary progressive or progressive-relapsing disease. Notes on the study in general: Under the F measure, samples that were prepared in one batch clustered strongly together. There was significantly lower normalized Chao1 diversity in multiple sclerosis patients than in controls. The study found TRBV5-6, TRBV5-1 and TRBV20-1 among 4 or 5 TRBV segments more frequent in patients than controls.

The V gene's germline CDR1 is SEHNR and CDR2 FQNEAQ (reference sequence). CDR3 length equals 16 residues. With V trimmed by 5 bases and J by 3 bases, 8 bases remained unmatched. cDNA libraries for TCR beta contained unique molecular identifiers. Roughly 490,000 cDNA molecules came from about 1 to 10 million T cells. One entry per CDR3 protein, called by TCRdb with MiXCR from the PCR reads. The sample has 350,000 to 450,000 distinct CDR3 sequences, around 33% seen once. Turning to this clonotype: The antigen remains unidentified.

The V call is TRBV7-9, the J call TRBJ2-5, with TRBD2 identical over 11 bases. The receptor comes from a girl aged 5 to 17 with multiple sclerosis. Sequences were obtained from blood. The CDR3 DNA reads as TGTGCCAGCAGCCCACCCATTAGCGGGGGGGAAGAGACCCAGTACTTC. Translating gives CASSPPISGGEETQYF.